Listed below are T cell receptor beta chains from one sample, sequenced in a study of Ad26.COV2.S vaccination and SARS-CoV-2 variants. The method was immunoSEQ multiplex PCR; TCRdb's version includes in-frame clones alone and lacks a portion of them. The sample lists roughly 680,000 clones; 89% were seen once. Sequenced material: peripheral blood, taken in a trial of Ad26.COV2.S vaccine versus placebo. Every receptor here comes from a person between 18 and 59 years old who received the Ad26.COV2.S COVID-19 vaccine or a placebo. Each CDR3 is given with its conserved first and last residue. D genes are given only for firm matches. The size of a clone is reported for some rows only, either as once, few or many, or as a class for expanded clones.

TRBJ2-7,NA,TRBV7-2,NA,CASSLGGSNSYEQYF,TGTGCCAGCAGCTTAGGGGGATCCAACTCCTACGAGCAGTACTTC
TRBJ1-5,NA,TRBV12-3/TRBV12-4,NA,CASSFGSEPQHF,TGTGCCAGCAGTTTTGGGAGCGAGCCCCAGCATTTT
TRBJ2-3,NA,TRBV7-3,TRBD2,CASSLRSGRGGDTQYF,TGTGCCAGCAGCTTAAGAAGCGGGCGCGGGGGAGATACGCAGTATTTT
TRBJ2-1,NA,TRBV21-1,NA,CASSLRTSGSHEQFF,TGTGCCAGCAGCCTCAGGACTAGCGGGTCCCATGAGCAGTTCTTC
TRBJ2-2,NA,TRBV27,TRBD2,CASSLLAGVGTGELFF,TGTGCCAGCAGTCTACTAGCGGGAGTCGGTACCGGGGAGCTGTTTTTT
TRBJ2-7,NA,TRBV11-2,NA,CASPKTGSSYEQYF,TGTGCCAGCCCGAAGACGGGAAGCTCCTACGAGCAGTACTTC
TRBJ2-2,NA,TRBV12-3/TRBV12-4,NA,CASGREYTGELFF,TGTGCCAGCGGCAGGGAGTACACCGGGGAGCTGTTTTTT
TRBJ1-2,NA,TRBV6-2/TRBV6-3,NA,CASSGVLDYGYTF,TGTGCCAGCAGTGGGGTCTTGGACTATGGCTACACCTTC
TRBJ2-5,NA,TRBV2,NA,CAFSGEQTQYF,TGTGCCTTTTCTGGGGAGCAGACCCAGTACTTC
TRBJ1-1,NA,TRBV29-1,NA,CSVTGTLWTEAFF,TGCAGCGTCACAGGGACCCTGTGGACTGAAGCTTTCTTT
TRBJ1-4,once,TRBV30,TRBD1,CAWRWGGTENEKLFF,TGTGCCTGGAGGTGGGGAGGGACAGAGAATGAAAAACTGTTTTTT
TRBJ2-7,NA,TRBV5-1,NA,CASSLGSFLEQYF,TGCGCCAGCAGCTTGGGCAGTTTTTTGGAGCAGTACTTC
TRBJ1-5,NA,TRBV29-1,NA,CSVEGAGNQPQHF,TGCAGCGTTGAAGGGGCAGGGAATCAGCCCCAGCATTTT
TRBJ2-1,NA,TRBV6-5,NA,CASSRDYNEQFF,TGTGCCAGCAGCCGGGATTACAATGAGCAGTTCTTC
TRBJ1-1,NA,TRBV7-3,TRBD1,CASSQTGGANTEAFF,TGTGCCAGCAGCCAAACAGGGGGAGCAAACACTGAAGCTTTCTTT
TRBJ2-5,NA,TRBV6-5,NA,CASSLWRGQETQYF,TGTGCCAGCAGTCTCTGGCGGGGCCAAGAGACCCAGTACTTC
TRBJ2-5,NA,TRBV10-3,NA,CAISVQQKETQYF,TGTGCCATCAGTGTTCAGCAAAAAGAGACCCAGTACTTC
TRBJ1-5,NA,TRBV5-1,NA,CASRPGPSNQPQHF,TGCGCCAGCAGGCCCGGACCGAGCAATCAGCCCCAGCATTTT
TRBJ2-5,NA,TRBV6-6,TRBD2,CASSLAGGGETQYF,TGTGCCAGCAGCCTAGCGGGGGGAGGTGAGACCCAGTACTTC
TRBJ1-1,NA,TRBV2,NA,CASSASAGGYTEAFF,TGTGCCAGCAGTGCAAGCGCGGGGGGATACACTGAAGCTTTCTTT
TRBJ2-1,NA,TRBV24-1,NA,CATGRVVNEQFF,TGTGCCACGGGTAGGGTGGTGAATGAGCAGTTCTTC
TRBJ2-7,NA,TRBV5-4,TRBD1,CASSLGGQGYEQYF,TGTGCCAGCAGCTTGGGTGGACAGGGTTACGAGCAGTACTTC
TRBJ2-7,NA,TRBV12-5,TRBD2,CASGPTRGVEQYF,TGTGCTAGTGGCCCCACTCGGGGGGTCGAGCAGTACTTC
TRBJ1-4,NA,TRBV15,NA,CATSSQGYTNEKLFF,TGTGCCACCAGCAGTCAAGGGTACACTAATGAAAAACTGTTTTTT
TRBJ2-7,NA,TRBV6-5,TRBD1,CASSYPRGTGSYEQYF,TGTGCCAGCAGTTACCCCCGGGGGACAGGGAGCTACGAGCAGTACTTC
TRBJ1-4,once,TRBV6-6,TRBD1,CASRRTGEGEKLFF,TGTGCCAGCAGGCGGACAGGGGAAGGGGAAAAACTGTTTTTT
TRBJ2-3,NA,TRBV13,TRBD2,CASSKLAEASTDTQYF,TGTGCCAGCAGCAAACTAGCGGAAGCTAGCACAGATACGCAGTATTTT
TRBJ1-4,NA,TRBV4-3,NA,CASSQIQATNEKLFF,TGCGCCAGCAGTCAAATCCAGGCAACTAATGAAAAACTGTTTTTT